This note documents a single TCR beta chain sequence. Its antigen is currently unknown. This sample stems from a study of a mutant IDH1 vaccine in newly diagnosed glioma. General observations from the study: No link was apparently found between pseudoprogression and changes in top peripheral T cell clonotypes.

Time point reported: baseline, week 1 (first vaccination visit). Treatment: pre-vaccination baseline after standard-of-care therapy. Profiling relied on immunoSEQ multiplex PCR, and the TCRdb table lists in-frame clones only, not all of them. The sample includes roughly 35,000 clones, roughly nine tenths of them seen just once. V dropped 8 bases and J dropped 1; count of bases not matched to a gene: 7. CDR1 is MNHNS and CDR2 is SASEGT in the germline V gene. The CDR3 loop spans 14 amino acids. This specimen was PBMCs, taken from a glioma patient treated with radiotherapy, temozolomide or both. V and J are TRBV6-1 and TRBJ1-1; 7 bases align to TRBD1. This clonotype originated in a woman in her thirties or forties with glioma. CDR3: CASLPTGKNTEAFF. CDR3 nucleotides: TGTGCCAGCCTACCGACAGGGAAGAACACTGAAGCTTTCTTT.